This T cell receptor beta chain comes out of a study of cytomegalovirus exposure and HLA in healthy donors. The wider study: An early data release held tens of millions of unique TCRs from HLA-typed donors. Points from the study as a whole: HLA-A and HLA-B allele assignments for most subjects were reportedly predicted accurately using TCR beta sequences.

For this clone: Its target is not known.

In the PCR, 60 Vbeta and 13 Jbeta primers were used. Generated by immunoSEQ multiplex PCR, the TCRdb table keeps only in-frame clones and is missing some. The top ten hold 5% to 6.5% of the sample, which has 40,000 to 55,000 clones, approximately 68% seen once. The sequencing input was PBMCs. The source of this sequence is a man younger than 40 in good health and CMV-seronegative.

This CDR3 is CASSYSGAEAFF. Written as DNA, the CDR3 is TGTGCCAGCAGTTACTCGGGGGCAGAAGCTTTCTTT. The rearrangement joins TRBV6-5 to TRBJ1-1, with D maybe TRBD1 (6 bases). The length of the CDR3 is 12 residues. The V gene lost 0 bases and the J gene lost 8 bases, with 7 bases spanning the gap. In germline, CDR1 is MNHEY, CDR2 SVGAGI.